This entry lists 22 T cell receptor beta chains sequenced from one sample in a study of early T cells in non-severe SARS-CoV-2 infection. TCRdb analysed the 5' RACE reads with MiXCR anew, one entry per CDR3 protein. The top ten hold 5.5% to 7% of the sample, which has tens of thousands of distinct CDR3 sequences, roughly a tenth seen once. Sequencing was done on a sample of whole blood. The source is an adult who was a healthcare worker with PCR-confirmed SARS-CoV-2 infection or an uninfected control (not recorded which).

V is TRBV6-2 or TRBV6-3 and J is TRBJ2-1; no reliable D call. CDR1 and CDR2 from the germline V gene are MNHEY and SVGEGT. This CDR3 comprises 13 residues. V lost 5 bases to trimming and J lost 5 bases, with 10 bases between them. In DNA form, the CDR3 reads TGTGCCAGCAGTCTCCGGCGTAACAATGAGCAGTTCTTC. This codes for CASSLRRNNEQFF.

This clonotype was counted only a few times. The chain uses TRBV3-1 and TRBJ1-6; D possibly corresponds to TRBD1 (5 bases). This CDR3 region has 14 residues. V was clipped by 5 bases and J by 5 bases, with 10 bases between them. CDR1 is LGHDT, CDR2 YNNKEL, per germline (reference sequence). CDR3 bases: TGTGCCAGCAGCGCAATACAGGATAATTCACCCCTCCACTTT. It codes for CASSAIQDNSPLHF. Full variable domain (outside the CDR3, taken from reference TRBV3-1 and TRBJ1-6): DTAVSQTPKYLVTQMGNDKSIKCEQNLGHDTMYWYKQDSKKFLKIMFSYNNKELIINETVPNRFSPKSPDKAHLNLHINSLELGDSAVYFCASSAIQDNSPLHFGNGTRLTVT.

This clonotype has just a few counts. The genes are TRBV19 and TRBJ2-2; tentative D call: TRBD1 (5 bases). The CDR3 length is 16 residues. The germline gives CDR1 LNHDA, CDR2 SQIVND (reference sequence). The germline V and J ends were trimmed by 5 bases and 0 bases, with 13 bases remaining between them. CDR3 sequence reads: CASSFVGLANTGELFF. In DNA form, the CDR3 reads TGTGCCAGTAGTTTCGTGGGGCTGGCGAACACCGGGGAGCTGTTTTTT.

This clonotype was seen at least ten times. The genes are TRBV24-1 and TRBJ2-1; D remains unclear. In germline, CDR1 is KGHDR, CDR2 SFDVKD. This CDR3 region has 10 residues. V was pared by 9 bases and J by 5 bases, with 4 bases between. The CDR3 DNA sequence: TGTGCCACCGGGGACAATGAGCAGTTCTTC. Amino acid sequence: CATGDNEQFF.

This chain connects TRBV20-1 to TRBJ2-1; unclear D gene. Trimming pared 6 bases from V and 0 bases from J, leaving 12 bases between. The CDR3 consists of 14 residues. Germline-derived CDR1 and CDR2 are DFQATT and SNEGSKA (reference sequence). CDR3 DNA sequence: TGCAGTGCGCCCTTCACAAGCTCCTACAATGAGCAGTTCTTC. It codes for CSAPFTSSYNEQFF.

This clonotype was counted between two and nine times. The chain couples TRBV7-2 to TRBJ2-7, with 12 bases matching TRBD2. Trimming cost V 3 bases and J 4 bases; bases outside gene matches: 4. The CDR3 length is 15 residues. The germline CDR1 and CDR2 sequences are SGHTA and FQGNSA. CDR3 DNA: TGTGCCAGCAGCTTGACTAGCGGGGGAGGGTACGAGCAGTACTTC. Encoded protein: CASSLTSGGGYEQYF.

This clonotype was picked up many times. The V gene is TRBV7-6, the J gene TRBJ2-3; tentatively, D is TRBD2 (5 bases). The germline V and J ends were trimmed by 8 bases and 2 bases, with 11 bases remaining between them. The length of the CDR3 is 13 residues. Germline-derived CDR1 and CDR2 are SGHVS and FNYEAQ. The CDR3 here is CASGKAATDTQYF. The CDR3 DNA reads TGTGCCAGCGGAAAAGCGGCCACAGATACGCAGTATTTT.

This sequence joins TRBV27 and TRBJ2-6, with D maybe TRBD1 (6 bases). The CDR3 totals 17 residues. CDR1 and CDR2 from the germline V gene are MNHEY and SMNVEV (reference sequence). The V and J ends lost 5 bases and 0 bases respectively, with 14 bases between them. The CDR3, as DNA: TGTGCCAGCAGTCCGACAGGTCAAGGCTCTGGGGCCAACGTCCTGACTTTC. Translation gives CASSPTGQGSGANVLTF.

The CDR3 loop reads CASSIDEQFF. CDR3 nucleotide sequence: TGTGCCAGCAGCATCGATGAGCAGTTCTTC. V gene TRBV28 combines with J gene TRBJ2-1; D unclear. From germline, CDR1 is MDHEN and CDR2 SYDVKM. Trimming pared 6 bases from V and 8 bases from J, leaving 5 bases between. The CDR3 covers 10 residues.

This clonotype has just a few counts. The chain is built from TRBV12-3 or TRBV12-4 and TRBJ2-3, with a weak D call TRBD2 (6 bases). The length of the CDR3 is 14 residues. V lost 5 bases and J 5 bases, leaving 14 bases between the germline ends. This CDR3 reads CASSRRDGEDTQYF. In nucleotides, the CDR3 is TGTGCCAGCAGTAGGCGGGATGGGGAAGATACGCAGTATTTT.

This rearrangement joins TRBV7-2 to TRBJ2-6, with D unresolved. The CDR3 contains 14 residues. CDR1 is SGHTA and CDR2 is FQGNSA in the germline V gene. V was clipped by 2 bases and J by 3 bases, with 5 bases between them. CDR3: CASSLYGGANVLTF. The CDR3 DNA sequence: TGTGCCAGCAGCTTATATGGTGGGGCCAACGTCCTGACTTTC. Based on the CDR3 plus reference TRBV7-2 and TRBJ2-6, the full variable domain is GAGVSQSPSNKVTEKGKDVELRCDPISGHTALYWYRQSLGQGLEFLIYFQGNSAPDKSGLPSDRFSAERTGGSVSTLTIQRTQQEDSAVYLCASSLYGGANVLTFGAGSRLTVL.

This clonotype has only a few counts. The genes are TRBV4-1 and TRBJ1-1, with D possibly TRBD1 on 5 matching bases. V was pared by 0 bases and J by 4 bases, with 15 bases between. Germline CDR1 reads MGHRA; CDR2 reads YSYEKL. The CDR3 is made up of 16 amino acids. The CDR3 loop is CASSQDGQGRGTEAFF. CDR3 DNA sequence: TGCGCCAGCAGCCAAGATGGTCAGGGACGAGGCACTGAAGCTTTCTTT.

The V and J genes are TRBV19 and TRBJ2-7, with D perhaps TRBD2 (6 bases). The V and J ends lost 3 bases and 2 bases respectively, with 11 bases between them. CDR3 size: 14 residues. The germline CDR1 and CDR2 sequences are LNHDA and SQIVND (reference sequence). The CDR3 loop is CASSIRGTAYEQYF. CDR3 DNA: TGTGCCAGTAGTATTCGGGGGACGGCCTACGAGCAGTACTTC.

Comments on this clonotype: A much larger clone lies a single base off, so this may be a read error. This chain uses TRBV12-5 with TRBJ2-7; the D call may be TRBD1 or TRBD2 (5 bases each). Germline values: CDR1 LGHNT, CDR2 FRNRAP. The CDR3 is made up of 17 amino acids. V was trimmed by 10 bases and J by 5 bases, leaving 30 bases between them. CDR3 DNA sequence: TGTGCTAATGGCCCTATCGACGAGGCAGGGAGTATGGACGAGCAGTACTTC. Encoded protein: CANGPIDEAGSMDEQYF. Filled out from reference TRBV12-5 and TRBJ2-7, the complete variable domain reads DARVTQTPRHKVTEMGQEVTMRCQPILGHNTVFWYRQTMMQGLELLAYFRNRAPLDDSGMPKDRFSAEMPDATLATLKIQPSEPRDSAVYFCANGPIDEAGSMDEQYFGPGTRLTVT.

The CDR3 DNA follows: TGTGCCACCAGTGCCTACAGACCTGGGGCTAGCGGGATCACAGATACGCAGTATTTT. Protein sequence: CATSAYRPGASGITDTQYF. The V and J genes are TRBV24-1 and TRBJ2-3; 9 bases fit TRBD2. The CDR3 spans 19 residues. Germline CDR1 KGHDR, CDR2 SFDVKD. Trimming took 5 bases from V and 2 from J; bases not matched to a gene: 16.

CDR3 region: CASSGGLDGLGPNNEQYF. The CDR3, as DNA: TGTGCCAGCAGTGGTGGACTAGACGGCCTCGGCCCAAATAACGAGCAGTACTTC. The chain combines TRBV6-1 with TRBJ2-7, with TRBD2 matching 7 bases. The CDR3 runs to 18 residues. Per germline, CDR1 MNHNS and CDR2 SASEGT. After removal of 4 bases from V and 5 bases from J, the junction contained 20 bases not matched to a gene.

In its sample, this clonotype is medium-sized. The V call is TRBV7-9, the J call TRBJ1-2; D is unclear. The germline V and J ends were trimmed by 1 base and 2 bases, with 2 bases remaining between them. The CDR3 has 12 residues. Germline CDR1 is SEHNR and CDR2 is FQNEAQ (reference sequence). The CDR3 reads CASSLENYGYTF. The CDR3 DNA reads as TGTGCCAGCAGCTTAGAGAACTATGGCTACACCTTC.

There are a few counts of this clonotype. The rearrangement joins TRBV20-1 to TRBJ2-1; D uncertain. The CDR3 loop spans 11 amino acids. Germline V gives CDR1 DFQATT, CDR2 SNEGSKA (reference sequence). V was shortened by 5 bases and J by 7 bases, with 9 bases between the two germline ends. As DNA, the CDR3 is TGCAGTGCTCTCCACGGGAATGAGCAGTTCTTC. Its protein is CSALHGNEQFF.

This clonotype has more than one count but fewer than ten. J is TRBJ2-4 and V is TRBV7-2; D may match TRBD1 or TRBD2 (5 bases each). This CDR3 is 14 amino acids long. V gave up 1 base and J gave up 8 bases, with 12 bases separating them. Germline loops: CDR1 SGHTA, CDR2 FQGNSA. CDR3 sequence reads: CASSLDGTLDIQYF. CDR3 nucleotide sequence: TGTGCCAGCAGCTTAGACGGGACCTTGGACATTCAGTACTTC.

The chain couples TRBV2 to TRBJ2-7; maybe TRBD2 (6 bases). Germline V gene sequence: CDR1 SNHLY, CDR2 FYNNEI. The CDR3 runs to 14 residues. V lost 6 bases and J 2 bases, leaving 14 bases between the germline ends. The CDR3 here is CASRVYAGPYEQYF. The CDR3 DNA reads as TGTGCCAGCAGGGTTTATGCGGGACCCTACGAGCAGTACTTC.

This clonotype was seen a few times. This CDR3 is CASSSYMAGNGYTF. For the CDR3, the DNA is TGTGCCAGCAGTTCCTACATGGCCGGGAATGGCTACACCTTC. The V and J genes are TRBV6-2 or TRBV6-3 and TRBJ1-2; D gene unclear. Germline V gene sequence: CDR1 MNHEY, CDR2 SVGEGT. V lost 4 bases and J lost 6, with 15 bases in between. The CDR3 is made up of 14 amino acids.

The J gene is TRBJ2-1, the V gene TRBV19, with TRBD1 as a possible D gene (6 bases). In germline, CDR1 is LNHDA, CDR2 SQIVND (reference sequence). Trimming shortened V by 3 bases and J by 0 bases, and 15 bases separated the two germline ends. This CDR3 spans 17 amino acids. CDR3 loop: CASSIRLRGSSYNEQFF. For the CDR3, the DNA is TGTGCCAGTAGTATTAGGTTGAGGGGGAGCTCCTACAATGAGCAGTTCTTC.